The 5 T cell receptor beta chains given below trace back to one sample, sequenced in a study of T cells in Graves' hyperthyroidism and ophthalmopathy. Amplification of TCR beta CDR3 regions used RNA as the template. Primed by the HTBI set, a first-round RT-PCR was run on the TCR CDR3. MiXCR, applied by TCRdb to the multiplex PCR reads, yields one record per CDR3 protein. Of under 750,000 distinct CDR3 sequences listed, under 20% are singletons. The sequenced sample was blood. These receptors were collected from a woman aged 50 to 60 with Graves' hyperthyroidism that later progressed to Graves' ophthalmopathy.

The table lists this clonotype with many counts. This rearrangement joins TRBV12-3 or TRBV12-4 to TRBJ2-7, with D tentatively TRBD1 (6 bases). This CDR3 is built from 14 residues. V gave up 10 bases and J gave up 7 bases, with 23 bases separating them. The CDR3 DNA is TGTGCCATCACCAGGGGTGCTACCGAGGGGGAGCAGTACTTC. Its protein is CAITRGATEGEQYF.

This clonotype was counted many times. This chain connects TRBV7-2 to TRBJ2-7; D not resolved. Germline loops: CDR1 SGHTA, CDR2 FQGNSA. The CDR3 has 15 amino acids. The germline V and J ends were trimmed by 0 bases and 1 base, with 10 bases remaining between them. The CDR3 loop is CASSLAPAGSYEQYF. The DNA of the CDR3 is TGTGCCAGCAGCTTAGCACCAGCAGGTTCCTACGAGCAGTACTTC.

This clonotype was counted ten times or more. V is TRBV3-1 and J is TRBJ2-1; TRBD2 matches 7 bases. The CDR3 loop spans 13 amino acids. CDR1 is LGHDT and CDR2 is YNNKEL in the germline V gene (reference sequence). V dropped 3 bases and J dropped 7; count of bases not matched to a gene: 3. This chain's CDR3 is CASSHTLANEQFF. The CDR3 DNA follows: TGTGCCAGCAGCCACACACTAGCGAATGAGCAGTTCTTC.

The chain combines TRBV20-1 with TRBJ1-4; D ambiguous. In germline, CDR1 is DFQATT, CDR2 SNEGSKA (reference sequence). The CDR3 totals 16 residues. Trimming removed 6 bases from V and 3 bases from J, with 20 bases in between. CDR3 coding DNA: TGCAGTGCCCTAAGATCGGGAGTTTATGCTAATGAAAAACTGTTTTTT. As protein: CSALRSGVYANEKLFF.

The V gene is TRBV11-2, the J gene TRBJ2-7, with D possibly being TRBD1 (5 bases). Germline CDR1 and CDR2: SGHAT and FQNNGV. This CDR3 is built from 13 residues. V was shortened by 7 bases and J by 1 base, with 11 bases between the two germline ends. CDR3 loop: CASTPDSSYEQYF. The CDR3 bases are TGTGCCAGCACCCCCGACAGTTCCTACGAGCAGTACTTC.